This record looks at one T cell receptor beta chain sequence and its context. Its target is unknown. This entry belongs to a study of CXCR3-negative and CXCR3-positive naive CD8 T cells. The authors prepared UMI-labeled TRB cDNA libraries by 5' RACE. TCRdb re-analyzed the 5' RACE reads; it lists each CDR3 protein once, without DNA. The table for this sample gives 50,000 to 65,000 distinct CDR3 sequences. CDR1 and CDR2 from the germline V gene are SGHVS and FNYEAQ. This CDR3 has 14 amino acids. Study findings and constraints: With surface CD5 comparable between naive subsets, TCR strength was estimated using properties derived from the TRB CDR3. TRB CDR3s of CXCR3-positive naive cells were more hydrophobic than those of CXCR3-negative naive cells.

The sequenced sample consisted of naive CXCR3+ CD8+ T cells from blood. This sample's subset: CD45RO-CCR7+CD27+CD95- naive CD8+ T cells expressing CXCR3 (TNR3+). The V call is TRBV7-6, the J call TRBJ1-2; the TCRdb D gene call, TRBD1, has no DNA to confirm it. The TCR sequence derives from a human donor in good health. Some clones in this sample may be carry-over from other donors' samples. CDR3: CASSRGVTGDGYTF. Based on the CDR3 plus reference TRBV7-6 and TRBJ1-2, the full variable domain is GAGVSQSPRYKVTKRGQDVALRCDPISGHVSLYWYRQALGQGPEFLTYFNYEAQQDKSGLPNDRFSAERPEGSISTLTIQRTEQRDSAMYRCASSRGVTGDGYTFGSGTRLTVV.